One T cell receptor (beta chain) is described in this entry. The antigen is undetermined. These data are taken from a study of cytomegalovirus exposure and HLA in healthy donors. Study at large: Earlier findings included about 120 million unique TCR beta sequences obtained from 150 million to 200 million T cells. General study findings and limits: TRBV6-2, TRBV6-3 and some other V segments were excluded as indistinguishable. Researchers counted 164 TCR beta chains as cytomegalovirus-associated.

Trimming pared 4 bases from V and 2 bases from J, leaving 9 bases between. Germline values: CDR1 SGHAT, CDR2 FQNNGV. The CDR3 runs to 15 residues. With 60 Vbeta and 13 Jbeta primers, the PCR was carried out. Sequencing was performed with immunoSEQ multiplex PCR; in TCRdb, only in-frame clones are kept and a portion is missing. The listing contains around 150,000 clones. This sequence originates from a woman aged 55-75 years in good health and CMV-seronegative. Sequencing was done on a sample of PBMCs. The chain recombines TRBV11-2 with TRBJ2-6; a weak D match, TRBD1 (6 bases). This CDR3 reads CASSSRGPGANVLTF. In DNA form, the CDR3 reads TGTGCCAGCAGCTCCAGGGGACCTGGGGCCAACGTCCTGACTTTC.